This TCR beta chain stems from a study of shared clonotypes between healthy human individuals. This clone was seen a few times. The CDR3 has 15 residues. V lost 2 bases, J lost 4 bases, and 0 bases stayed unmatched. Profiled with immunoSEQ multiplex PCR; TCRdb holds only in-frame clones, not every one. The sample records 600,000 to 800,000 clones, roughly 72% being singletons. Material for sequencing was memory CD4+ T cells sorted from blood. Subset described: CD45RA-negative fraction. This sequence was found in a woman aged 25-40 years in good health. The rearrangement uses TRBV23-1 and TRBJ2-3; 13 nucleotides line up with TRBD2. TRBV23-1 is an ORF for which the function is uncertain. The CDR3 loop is CASSQGLAGADTQYF. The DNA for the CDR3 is TGCGCCAGCAGTCAAGGACTAGCGGGAGCAGATACGCAGTATTTT.